The present entry profiles one TCR beta chain with its context. What it binds is not known. The source of the sample is a study of T-cell memory formation after mild COVID-19. The CDR3 extends over 13 amino acids. Germline lookup yields CDR1 LNHDA and CDR2 SQIVND (reference sequence). With 9 bases removed from V and 0 bases from J, the gap between germline ends came to 8 bases. Whole-study results and caveats: Mainly in CM and EM were contracting CD4+ clones; CD8+ were in EMRA. The finding that pre-infection memory included some responding clones suggested that cross-reactive memory joined.

A single record per CDR3 protein comes from TCRdb applying MiXCR to the 5' RACE reads. The sample includes 150,000 to 200,000 distinct CDR3 sequences, around 10% of them seen just once. Sample: PBMCs or a T cell subset sorted from them (not recorded which). J is TRBJ2-2 and V is TRBV19; perhaps TRBD2 as D (6 bases). The receptor was isolated from a man aged 18 to 35 who had mild COVID-19 (a few samples of this study predate the infection). Cell type and time point are not known. The CDR3: CASPGANTGELFF. The CDR3 coding sequence is TGTGCCAGCCCGGGAGCGAACACCGGGGAGCTGTTTTTT.